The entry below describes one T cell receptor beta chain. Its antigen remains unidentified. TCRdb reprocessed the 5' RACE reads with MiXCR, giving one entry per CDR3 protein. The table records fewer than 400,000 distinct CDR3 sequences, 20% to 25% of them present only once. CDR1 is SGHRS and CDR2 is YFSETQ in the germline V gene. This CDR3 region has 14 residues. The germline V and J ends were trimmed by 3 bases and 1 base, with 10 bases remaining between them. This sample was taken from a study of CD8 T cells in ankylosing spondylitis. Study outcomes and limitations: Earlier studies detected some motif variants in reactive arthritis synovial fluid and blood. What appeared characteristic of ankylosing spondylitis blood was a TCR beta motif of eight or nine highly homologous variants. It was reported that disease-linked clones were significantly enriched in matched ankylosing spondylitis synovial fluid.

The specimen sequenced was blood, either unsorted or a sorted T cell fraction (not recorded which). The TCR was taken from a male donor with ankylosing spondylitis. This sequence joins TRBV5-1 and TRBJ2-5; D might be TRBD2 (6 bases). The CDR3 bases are TGCGCCAGCAGCTCGGGACTGGCCCAAGAGACCCAGTACTTC. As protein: CASSSGLAQETQYF.